What follows describes a single T cell receptor beta chain. What it recognizes is unknown. The data were taken from a study of cytomegalovirus exposure and HLA in healthy donors. Study overall: A previous analysis identified about 110 million unique TCR beta sequences derived from 180 million or so T cells.

With 4 bases removed from V and 4 bases from J, the gap between germline ends came to 10 bases. Looked up from germline, CDR1 is PRHDT and CDR2 is FYEKMQ (reference sequence). The CDR3 totals 14 residues. PCR primers comprised 60 Vbeta and 13 Jbeta primers. The assay was immunoSEQ multiplex PCR, and TCRdb's table has in-frame clones only and misses some. The data show roughly 200,000 clones, and the top ten clones hold roughly 1.2%. General study findings and limits: In a later analysis, HLA-associated TCR beta chains were more clonally expanded than equally common others.

Donors were nominally healthy when sampled, though unrecorded immune exposures were likely. The V and J genes are TRBV13 and TRBJ1-4; D may be TRBD1 (6 bases). Material for sequencing was PBMCs. The origin of this receptor is a girl aged 2-10 years in good health and CMV-seropositive. CDR3 DNA sequence: TGTGCCAGCAGCTCAGGACAGTTTAATGAAAAACTGTTTTTT. Translated, it gives CASSSGQFNEKLFF.